This is a list of T cell receptor beta chains from one sample in a study of T cell clones after liver transplantation. Libraries were prepared by immunoSEQ multiplex PCR; TCRdb keeps only in-frame clonotypes and omits some of them. The sample contains some 60,000 clones, about 70% of which appear only once. Here the sequenced sample was CD4+ T cells from blood, taken before liver transplant. These TCRs come from a human donor who received a liver transplant. Each CDR3 is given with its conserved first and last residue. Fields, in order: J gene, clone size, D gene, V gene, CDR3 protein, CDR3 DNA. D genes are given only for firm matches. The size entry is marked missing in some rows and otherwise reads once, few, many or a size class.

TRBJ2-2,.,.,TRBV11-3,CASSPKGFTTNTGELFF,TGTGCCAGCAGCCCGAAGGGGTTCACTACGAACACCGGGGAGCTGTTTTTT
TRBJ1-2,.,.,TRBV6-1,CASRSGEGWYGYTF,TGTGCCAGCCGGAGTGGTGAGGGATGGTATGGCTACACCTTC
TRBJ1-4,.,.,TRBV6-6,CASSYGQSNEKLFF,TGTGCCAGCAGTTACGGTCAGTCTAATGAAAAACTGTTTTTT
TRBJ1-1,.,.,TRBV18,CASSPGQQNTEAFF,TGTGCCAGCTCACCCGGACAGCAGAACACTGAAGCTTTCTTT
TRBJ1-5,once,.,TRBV5-6,CASSLGQISQPQHF,TGTGCCAGCAGCTTGGGACAGATATCACAGCCCCAGCATTTT
TRBJ1-1,.,.,TRBV29-1,CSVEGGRSGTNTEAFF,TGCAGCGTTGAGGGGGGACGCTCCGGGACGAACACTGAAGCTTTCTTT
TRBJ2-5,.,TRBD2,TRBV6-5,CASRGSGVETQYF,TGTGCCAGCAGAGGTAGCGGGGTGGAAACCCAGTACTTC
TRBJ1-1,few,.,TRBV5-1,CASMPDSLNTEAFF,TGCGCCAGCATGCCGGACAGTCTGAACACTGAAGCTTTCTTT
TRBJ1-3,.,.,TRBV7-9,CTAGASGNTIYF,TGTACCGCGGGGGCCTCTGGAAACACCATATATTTT
TRBJ2-4,few,.,TRBV2,CASSMRGAKNIQYF,TGTGCCAGCTCCATGCGAGGGGCCAAAAACATTCAGTACTTC
TRBJ2-7,.,.,TRBV27,CASSSLAVSYEQYF,TGTGCCAGCAGTTCGTTAGCGGTCTCCTACGAGCAGTACTTC
TRBJ2-7,.,TRBD1,TRBV6-5,CASSPGQAGSDEQYF,TGTGCCAGCAGCCCGGGACAGGCCGGGAGCGACGAGCAGTACTTC
TRBJ2-1,many,.,TRBV4-2,CASSQEAGDKARNEQFF,TGTGCCAGCAGCCAAGAAGCCGGGGATAAAGCAAGGAATGAGCAGTTCTTC
TRBJ1-4,.,.,TRBV19,CASSQPGDTEKLFF,TGTGCCAGTAGTCAGCCGGGTGATACGGAAAAACTGTTTTTT
TRBJ1-1,.,.,TRBV6-5,CASSYSIRVGTEAFF,TGTGCCAGCAGTTACTCGATCAGGGTCGGGACTGAAGCTTTCTTT
TRBJ1-1,few,.,TRBV6-5,CASSYLRANTEAFF,TGTGCCAGCAGTTACCTGAGGGCGAACACTGAAGCTTTCTTT
TRBJ1-6,.,.,TRBV28,CASSIGQNNSPLHF,TGTGCCAGCAGTATCGGACAGAATAATTCACCCCTCCACTTT
TRBJ1-4,few,.,TRBV19,CATSGSREEKLFF,TGTGCCACCTCAGGGTCTAGAGAGGAAAAACTGTTTTTT